The 13 T cell receptor beta chains given below trace back to one sample, sequenced in a study of regulatory T cells in long-lasting Graves disease. Researchers made TCR beta libraries by using iRepertoire HTBI primers and running Arm-PCR on CDR3 regions. TCRdb itself ran the multiplex PCR reads through MiXCR, one entry per CDR3 protein. This table holds a few hundred thousand distinct CDR3 sequences, about an eighth found once. Time point denoted: newly diagnosed GD, antithyroid drugs for less than 3 months. With RNA extracted from PBMCs as input, the TCR library was made. Another study also made use of these data, one on T cells in Graves' hyperthyroidism and ophthalmopathy.

The specimen was peripheral blood mononuclear cells (PBMCs), collected at new diagnosis, from a patient treated with antithyroid drugs. Receptor source: a young woman with Graves disease.

This clonotype was detected ten times or more. V and J are TRBV10-3 and TRBJ2-3; TRBD2 matches 9 bases. In germline, CDR1 is ENHRY, CDR2 SYGVKD. The J segment lost 0 bases and the V segment lost 6 bases, leaving 7 bases of the junction unmatched. The CDR3 totals 16 residues. CDR3 sequence reads: CAIRISSGASTDTQYF. DNA for the CDR3: TGTGCCATCAGGATTTCTAGCGGGGCTAGCACAGATACGCAGTATTTT.

This clonotype has a count of ten or more. This chain uses TRBV29-1 with TRBJ2-5, with TRBD1 as a possible D gene (5 bases). With 1 base removed from V and 0 bases from J, the gap between germline ends came to 18 bases. This CDR3 comprises 17 residues. Germline V gives CDR1 SQVTM, CDR2 ANQGSEA. CDR3 protein: CSVEGPVRVGYQETQYF. The CDR3 DNA is TGCAGCGTTGAAGGCCCAGTCAGGGTTGGGTACCAAGAGACCCAGTACTTC.

The V gene is TRBV20-1, the J gene TRBJ2-1; D is unresolved. The CDR3 spans 17 residues. Trimming removed 4 bases at V and 0 bases at J, with 19 bases between. Germline V CDR1 and CDR2: DFQATT, SNEGSKA (reference sequence). Written as DNA, the CDR3 is TGCAGTGCTAAAGTTATTAGAGCGCGGAGCTCCTACAATGAGCAGTTCTTC. Translating it yields CSAKVIRARSSYNEQFF.

The chain couples TRBV5-1 to TRBJ2-5, with TRBD1 matching over 7 bases. There are 15 residues in the CDR3. The V gene end was trimmed by 0 bases and the J gene end by 1 base; junction bases not matched to a gene: 3. Germline V CDR1 and CDR2: SGHRS, YFSETQ. The DNA of the CDR3 is TGCGCCAGCAGCTTGGGGACAGGACTCCAAGAGACCCAGTACTTC. Residues: CASSLGTGLQETQYF.

At least ten counts were recorded for this clonotype. J is TRBJ2-1 and V is TRBV5-1; D might be TRBD2 (5 bases). CDR3 size: 16 residues. Germline V gives CDR1 SGHRS, CDR2 YFSETQ. V was shortened by 0 bases and J by 10 bases, with 20 bases between the two germline ends. Here the CDR3 reads CASSLAQRTSFREQFF. The CDR3 DNA reads as TGCGCCAGCAGCTTGGCCCAGAGGACTTCATTTCGGGAGCAGTTCTTC.

The table lists this clonotype with many counts. The rearrangement uses TRBV4-3 and TRBJ1-5; a weak D match, TRBD1 (5 bases). This CDR3 contains 17 residues. CDR1 is LGHNA and CDR2 is YSLEER in the germline V gene. V was cut by 3 bases and J by 6 bases, with 21 bases left in between. DNA for the CDR3: TGCGCCAGCAGCCAGGACCTCGGGACGGGCATTAGTCAGCCCCAGCATTTT. Translation: CASSQDLGTGISQPQHF.

This clonotype was detected ten times or more. This chain uses TRBV2 with TRBJ1-2; 9 bases are a match to TRBD1. CDR3 length: 14 residues. Germline CDR1 and CDR2: SNHLY and FYNNEI. After removal of 5 bases from V and 3 bases from J, the junction contained 4 bases not matched to a gene. Written as DNA, the CDR3 is TGTGCCAGCAGTTCGGACAGGGGTCACTATGGCTACACCTTC. It is translated as CASSSDRGHYGYTF.

At least ten counts were recorded for this clonotype. The rearrangement joins TRBV7-2 to TRBJ1-5, with a weak D call TRBD1 (5 bases). CDR1 SGHTA and CDR2 FQGNSA come from the germline V gene. The germline V and J ends were trimmed by 2 bases and 7 bases, with 21 bases remaining between them. This CDR3 has 17 amino acids. This CDR3 reads CASSLFRVQSAGQPQHF. CDR3 in DNA: TGTGCCAGCAGCTTATTCAGGGTCCAATCGGCAGGGCAGCCCCAGCATTTT.

Details on this clonotype: A much larger clone sits a single nucleotide away, making a read error possible. Here the CDR3 reads CTSSGTGRGLNTEAFF. CDR3 nucleotides: TGTACCAGCAGTGGGACAGGGAGGGGGCTGAACACTGAAGCTTTCTTT. V and J are TRBV12-3 or TRBV12-4 and TRBJ1-1; 9 bases are a match to TRBD1. This CDR3 spans 16 amino acids.

This clonotype was counted ten times or more. This chain links TRBV7-3 with TRBJ2-1; 8 nucleotides align to TRBD2. Looked up from germline, CDR1 is SGHTA and CDR2 is FQGTGA. Losses at the gene ends were 5 bases for V and 8 bases for J; bases not matched to a gene: 8. There are 14 residues in the CDR3. The CDR3 protein is CASSLRGREDEQFF. The CDR3 DNA is TGTGCCAGCAGCCTACGGGGGCGGGAGGATGAGCAGTTCTTC.

This clonotype was observed a handful of times. J is TRBJ2-7 and V is TRBV4-1; 12 positions match TRBD2. The ends lost 0 bases at V and 0 bases at J; junction bases unmatched: 6. This CDR3 is 18 amino acids long. Germline V CDR1 and CDR2: MGHRA, YSYEKL. The CDR3 sequence is CASSQEVLAGGYSYEQYF. The CDR3 DNA sequence: TGCGCCAGCAGCCAAGAGGTTCTAGCGGGAGGGTACTCCTACGAGCAGTACTTC.

The sample holds many counts of this clonotype. The CDR3 here is CSVLQGPLYNEQFF. CDR3 in DNA: TGCAGCGTCCTACAGGGTCCGCTCTACAATGAGCAGTTCTTC. V is TRBV29-1 and J is TRBJ2-1; perhaps TRBD1 as D (6 bases). The V end lost 6 bases, the J end lost 3 bases, and 15 bases lay between the germline ends. The CDR3 is 14 amino acids. Germline CDR1 and CDR2: SQVTM and ANQGSEA.

V and J are TRBV6-1 and TRBJ1-2; no reliable D call. Per germline, CDR1 MNHNS and CDR2 SASEGT. The CDR3 extends over 13 amino acids. Trimming removed 4 bases from V and 2 bases from J, with 8 bases in between. The CDR3, as DNA: TGTGCCAGCAGTGCGGAAGAAAACTATGGCTACACCTTC. Residues: CASSAEENYGYTF.